Below, 12 T cell receptor beta chains from the same sample are listed, as sequenced in a study of response to subunit inactivated influenza vaccine. Via MiXCR, TCRdb re-called the RT-PCR reads, giving one row per CDR3 protein. The repertoire holds about 700,000 distinct CDR3 sequences, with approximately 15% as singletons. The starting material was PBMCs from blood, obtained approximately 15 days before vaccination. The receptors stem from a man aged 50-60 years who received an inactivated influenza vaccine.

This clonotype was seen a few times. This rearrangement joins TRBV20-1 to TRBJ1-5; D unclear. CDR1 is DFQATT and CDR2 is SNEGSKA in the germline V gene (reference sequence). The CDR3 sequence is 13 residues long. Trimming shortened V by 1 base and J by 3 bases, and 7 bases separated the two germline ends. DNA of the CDR3: TGCAGTGCTAGAGGTAGTTTCAATCAGCCCCAGCATTTT. Translating it yields CSARGSFNQPQHF.

This clonotype occurred many times. The chain combines TRBV5-1 with TRBJ2-5, with TRBD1 matching over 7 bases. With 2 bases clipped from V and 1 base from J, the junction kept 2 bases outside the gene matches. CDR3 length: 14 residues. Germline lookup yields CDR1 SGHRS and CDR2 YFSETQ. DNA for the CDR3: TGCGCCAGCAGCTTAAGACAGGGCCAAGAGACCCAGTACTTC. Amino acid sequence: CASSLRQGQETQYF.

The chain carries TRBV20-1 and TRBJ2-5; the D is unclear. Per the germline V gene, CDR1 is DFQATT and CDR2 is SNEGSKA (reference sequence). V shed 4 bases and J shed 0 bases, with 6 bases lying between them. The CDR3 consists of 12 residues. CDR3 DNA sequence: TGCAGTGCTACAGATAACCAAGAGACCCAGTACTTC. The encoded protein is CSATDNQETQYF.

This clonotype was counted between two and nine times. The rearrangement links TRBV5-1 to TRBJ1-6; no reliable D call. V was cut by 2 bases and J by 5 bases, with 8 bases left in between. The CDR3 is made up of 14 amino acids. From germline, CDR1 is SGHRS and CDR2 YFSETQ. The CDR3 here is CASSFTTDNSPLHF. In nucleotides, the CDR3 is TGCGCCAGCAGCTTTACCACGGATAATTCACCCCTCCACTTT.

J is TRBJ1-6 and V is TRBV7-2, with a possible D match to TRBD1 (6 bases). Germline assignment: CDR1 SGHTA and CDR2 FQGNSA. The CDR3 loop spans 13 amino acids. V was cut by 4 bases and J by 11 bases, with 12 bases left in between. The CDR3: CASSSVGGPPLHF. The CDR3 DNA is TGTGCCAGCAGCTCCGTTGGGGGGCCACCCCTCCACTTT.

V is TRBV5-4 and J is TRBJ2-3; 11 bases are shared with TRBD1. Germline-derived CDR1 and CDR2 are SGHNT and YYREEE (reference sequence). The length of the CDR3 is 16 residues. Trimming removed 1 base from V and 4 bases from J; junction bases left unmatched: 5. CDR3 amino acids: CASSLPRTGGADTQYF. In DNA, the CDR3 is TGTGCCAGCAGCTTGCCAAGGACAGGGGGCGCAGATACGCAGTATTTT. Drawing the rest from reference TRBV5-4 and TRBJ2-3, the complete variable domain is ETGVTQSPTHLIKTRGQQVTLRCSSQSGHNTVSWYQQALGQGPQFIFQYYREEENGRGNFPPRFSGLQFPNYSSELNVNALELDDSALYLCASSLPRTGGADTQYFGPGTRLTVL.

The chain has TRBV11-1 and TRBJ2-1; tentatively, D is TRBD1 or TRBD2 (7 bases each). The CDR3 totals 16 residues. The germline V and J ends were trimmed by 0 bases and 7 bases, with 16 bases remaining between them. CDR1 is SGHAT, CDR2 FQDESV, per germline (reference sequence). CDR3 in DNA: TGTGCCAGCAGCTTAGCGAAGGGGAGGGGGCGGAATGAGCAGTTCTTC. Protein product: CASSLAKGRGRNEQFF.

This clonotype has just a few counts. The CDR3 DNA reads TGCAGTGCGGGACAGGGGCCGGGCGGCTACACCTTC. This translates into CSAGQGPGGYTF. This rearrangement joins TRBV20-1 to TRBJ1-2, with TRBD1 identical over 10 bases. The CDR3 consists of 12 residues. With 6 bases clipped from V and 8 bases from J, the junction kept 6 bases outside the gene matches. Per germline, CDR1 DFQATT and CDR2 SNEGSKA (reference sequence).

This clonotype came up a few times. The chain carries TRBV5-1 and TRBJ2-1; TRBD2 aligns across 7 bases. V shed 3 bases, J shed 8 bases, and the junction held 14 bases outside the gene matches. Germline CDR1 and CDR2: SGHRS and YFSETQ. The CDR3 runs to 16 residues. CDR3 sequence (DNA): TGCGCCAGCAGCTCTACGGCCTATGTGACTAGCCATGAGCAGTTCTTC. Translated: CASSSTAYVTSHEQFF.

This chain connects TRBV3-1 to TRBJ2-2, with TRBD1 as a possible D gene (5 bases). The length of the CDR3 is 15 residues. Germline V gene sequence: CDR1 LGHDT, CDR2 YNNKEL (reference sequence). Trimming removed 3 bases at V and 2 bases at J, with 10 bases between. The chain's CDR3 is CASSQEQDNTGELFF. CDR3 DNA: TGTGCCAGCAGCCAGGAACAGGATAACACCGGGGAGCTGTTTTTT.

This clonotype was seen more than once but under ten times. The genes are TRBV4-2 and TRBJ2-1; 9 bases match TRBD1. The trim removed 4 bases at V and 7 bases at J, leaving 11 bases unmatched. This CDR3 is 16 amino acids long. Per germline, CDR1 LGHNA and CDR2 YNFKEQ. The CDR3 spells CASSPRGQGIRNEQFF. CDR3 nucleotide sequence: TGTGCCAGCAGCCCCCGCGGACAGGGGATCAGGAATGAGCAGTTCTTC.

The rearrangement joins TRBV20-1 to TRBJ2-1; 9 bases fit TRBD2. Germline CDR1 reads DFQATT; CDR2 reads SNEGSKA (reference sequence). The V gene end was trimmed by 1 base and the J gene end by 3 bases; junction bases not matched to a gene: 7. The CDR3 length is 16 residues. The CDR3 DNA follows: TGCAGTGCTAGAGCCGCGACTAGCGGAGACTACAATGAGCAGTTCTTC. Translation: CSARAATSGDYNEQFF.